The source of this T cell receptor beta chain is a study of control samples from healthy donors and cancer patients. This table comes from immunoSEQ multiplex PCR, and its TCRdb copy is limited to in-frame clones, with some not included. The sample records 35,000 to 45,000 clones, approximately 90% being singletons. The V and J ends lost 4 bases and 5 bases respectively, with 4 bases between them. This CDR3 region has 11 residues. Germline CDR1 SEHNR, CDR2 FQNEAQ (reference sequence). The chain uses TRBV7-9 and TRBJ2-3, with D uncertain. This TCR was sampled from a woman aged 40 to 50 with head and neck cancer. The sequenced sample consisted of PBMCs. The CDR3 nucleotides read TGTGCCAGCAGCTACGGAGATACGCAGTATTTT. Translation: CASSYGDTQYF.